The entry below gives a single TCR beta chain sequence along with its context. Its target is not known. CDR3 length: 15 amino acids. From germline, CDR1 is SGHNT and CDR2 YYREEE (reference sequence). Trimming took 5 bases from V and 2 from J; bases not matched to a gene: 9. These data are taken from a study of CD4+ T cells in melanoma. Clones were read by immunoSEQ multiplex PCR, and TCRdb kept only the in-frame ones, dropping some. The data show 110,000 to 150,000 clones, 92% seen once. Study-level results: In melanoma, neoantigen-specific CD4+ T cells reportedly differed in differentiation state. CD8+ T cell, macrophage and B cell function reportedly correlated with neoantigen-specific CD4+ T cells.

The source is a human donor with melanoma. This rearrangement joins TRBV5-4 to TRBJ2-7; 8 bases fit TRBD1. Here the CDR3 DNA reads TGTGCCAGCAGGGATTTCCGGGACAGGCCCTACGAGCAGTACTTC. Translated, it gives CASRDFRDRPYEQYF.